The sequence of this T cell receptor beta chain was determined in a study of cytomegalovirus exposure and HLA in healthy donors. Study-level results: In a later analysis, at a false discovery rate of 0.05, 16,951 TCR beta sequences matched HLA alleles. Earlier analysis found most TCR beta V segments productive about 87% or about 30% of the time.

Vbeta (60) and Jbeta (13) primers were used in the PCR. Produced via immunoSEQ multiplex PCR; TCRdb's table is partial and in-frame only. In the table there are about 100,000 clones, around 83% of which are singletons. About this clone itself: Its antigen remains unidentified.

CDR1 and CDR2 from the germline V gene are LNHDA and SQIVND (reference sequence). Trimming at V came to 1 base and at J to 6 bases, leaving 10 bases not matched to a gene. CDR3 length equals 17 residues. The clonotype comes from a man aged 25 to 40 in good health and CMV-seronegative. This sequence joins TRBV19 and TRBJ1-5; 9 nucleotides line up with TRBD1. Material for sequencing was PBMCs. CDR3 in amino acids: CASSIVKTGGTGQPQHF. In nucleotides, the CDR3 is TGTGCCAGTAGTATAGTGAAGACAGGGGGTACGGGTCAGCCCCAGCATTTT.